These 29 T cell receptor beta chains came from one sample sequenced in a study of T cell changes during pregnancy in multiple sclerosis. Sequenced by immunoSEQ multiplex PCR; TCRdb stores in-frame clones only, minus some. Of approximately 40,000 clones in the sample, 89% were seen once. Sequenced material: CD4+ T cells from peripheral blood mononuclear cells, taken in the first trimester of pregnancy. The source of these receptors is a female donor with multiple sclerosis, enrolled in a pregnancy study.

The CDR3 nucleotides are TGTGCCAGTAGTATCCAAGCGAACAGGGGCAATCAGCCCCAGCATTTT. This sequence encodes CASSIQANRGNQPQHF. The V and J genes are TRBV19 and TRBJ1-5; tentative D call: TRBD1 (6 bases). Between the trimmed V and J ends, which lost 3 bases and 2 bases, there was a span of 14 bases. In germline, CDR1 is LNHDA, CDR2 SQIVND (reference sequence). This CDR3 contains 16 residues.

The chain carries TRBV9 and TRBJ1-5; 7 nucleotides line up with TRBD1. The V and J ends lost 5 bases and 3 bases, in that order; junction bases with no gene match: 5. Germline CDR1 SGDLS, CDR2 YYNGEE. The CDR3 has 14 residues. DNA for the CDR3: TGTGCCAGCAGTCCAGGGGGATCCAATCAGCCCCAGCATTTT. Amino acid sequence: CASSPGGSNQPQHF.

This chain links TRBV11-2 with TRBJ2-3, with 9 bases lining up with TRBD2. The germline gives CDR1 SGHAT, CDR2 FQNNGV. V was pared by 7 bases and J by 0 bases, with 11 bases of the junction left unmatched. The CDR3 length is 17 residues. The CDR3 bases are TGTGCCAGCATCCGACCTAGCGGGACCCCTAGCACAGATACGCAGTATTTT. This codes for CASIRPSGTPSTDTQYF.

The CDR3 here is CASSLPRGGAENEQYF. The CDR3 DNA sequence: TGCGCCAGCAGCCTACCTCGGGGGGGGGCGGAAAACGAGCAGTACTTC. The chain has TRBV4-1 and TRBJ2-7, with 8 bases that match TRBD2. V lost 4 bases, J lost 5 bases, and 13 bases stayed unmatched. The CDR3 totals 16 residues. Germline CDR1 MGHRA, CDR2 YSYEKL.

This clone was seen a single time. The V gene is TRBV4-3, the J gene TRBJ1-5; maybe TRBD1 (6 bases). Trimming removed 0 bases from V and 4 bases from J, with 10 bases in between. The CDR3 sequence is 15 residues long. The V gene's germline CDR1 is LGHNA and CDR2 YSLEER. The CDR3 is CASSQESTGNQPQHF. CDR3 bases: TGCGCCAGCAGCCAAGAAAGTACAGGGAATCAGCCCCAGCATTTT.

The rearrangement uses TRBV5-1 and TRBJ1-1, with 9 bases fitting TRBD1. Losses at the gene ends were 4 bases for V and 1 base for J; bases not matched to a gene: 11. Germline CDR1 is SGHRS and CDR2 is YFSETQ. The CDR3 is made up of 17 amino acids. In DNA, the CDR3 is TGCGCCAGCAGCCCCGGGACAGGGAAGAGGGGGAACACTGAAGCTTTCTTT. It yields the protein CASSPGTGKRGNTEAFF. The variable domain in full, with the rest retrieved from reference TRBV5-1 and TRBJ1-1, is KAGVTQTPRYLIKTRGQQVTLSCSPISGHRSVSWYQQTPGQGLQFLFEYFSETQRNKGNFPGRFSGRQFSNSRSEMNVSTLELGDSALYLCASSPGTGKRGNTEAFFGQGTRLTVV.

The rearrangement joins TRBV4-1 to TRBJ1-2; 7 bases match TRBD1. This CDR3 contains 16 residues. The J segment lost 8 bases and the V segment lost 0 bases, leaving 12 bases of the junction unmatched. CDR1 is MGHRA and CDR2 is YSYEKL in the germline V gene. The CDR3 DNA is TGCGCCAGCAGCCAAGAAGTTAGGGGGCGGTCGCGGGGCTACACCTTC. It is translated as CASSQEVRGRSRGYTF.

The chain joins TRBV5-5 to TRBJ1-4; 10 bases are shared with TRBD1. Germline V gene sequence: CDR1 SGHKS, CDR2 YYEKEE (reference sequence). The V and J ends lost 4 bases and 7 bases, in that order; junction bases with no gene match: 10. There are 16 residues in the CDR3. The CDR3 DNA follows: TGTGCCAGCAGCGTAGGGACAGGGGTGAAAGGTGAAAAACTGTTTTTT. Its translation is CASSVGTGVKGEKLFF.

Written as DNA, the CDR3 is TGTGCCTGGAGTGTACGGGCTAGCGGGAGGGGCCTGGTTATTGATGAGCAGTTCTTC. Protein sequence: CAWSVRASGRGLVIDEQFF. The V and J genes are TRBV30 and TRBJ2-1, with 12 bases lining up with TRBD2. The germline gives CDR1 GTSNPN, CDR2 SVGIG (reference sequence). V was clipped by 0 bases and J by 8 bases; unmatched bases: 17. This CDR3 comprises 19 residues.

V is TRBV5-1 and J is TRBJ2-3; unclear D gene. Trimming cost V 4 bases and J 1 base, with 13 bases left between them. The CDR3 has 15 residues. Germline lookup yields CDR1 SGHRS and CDR2 YFSETQ. The CDR3 DNA sequence: TGCGCCAGCAGCCGCCAGAGTGGAGGCACAGATACGCAGTATTTT. Its translation: CASSRQSGGTDTQYF.

The chain carries TRBV18 and TRBJ2-2; 7 bases match TRBD1. From germline, CDR1 is KGHSH and CDR2 LQKENI. The CDR3 has 16 amino acids. J gave up 4 bases and V 2 bases, and 7 bases lay outside the gene matches. The CDR3 DNA follows: TGTGCCAGCTCACCAGACAGGGTCGGTGGCACCGGGGAGCTGTTTTTT. Translating gives CASSPDRVGGTGELFF. Together with reference TRBV18 and TRBJ2-2, the CDR3 gives the full variable domain: NAGVMQNPRHLVRRRGQEARLRCSPMKGHSHVYWYRQLPEEGLKFMVYLQKENIIDESGMPKERFSAEFPKEGPSILRIQQVVRGDSAAYFCASSPDRVGGTGELFFGEGSRLTVL.

DNA for the CDR3: TGTGCCAGCAGCTTGGTGGTATCCGGGACAGGGATCCAAGAGACCCAGTACTTC. Its protein is CASSLVVSGTGIQETQYF. The chain uses TRBV5-6 and TRBJ2-5; 9 bases are shared with TRBD1. CDR1 SGHDT and CDR2 YYEEEE come from the germline V gene. The CDR3 covers 18 residues. V lost 0 bases and J lost 1; bases outside the gene matches: 10.

The gene calls are TRBV7-3 and TRBJ2-7; D not resolved. The CDR3 is 13 amino acids. Germline lookup yields CDR1 SGHTA and CDR2 FQGTGA. Trimming took off 2 bases at V and 3 bases at J, with 8 bases between the two ends. The CDR3 loop is CASSLSPYYEQYF. In DNA, the CDR3 is TGTGCCAGCAGCTTATCTCCCTACTACGAGCAGTACTTC.

The table lists this clone with a few counts. V gene TRBV2 combines with J gene TRBJ1-1; D may be TRBD1 (5 bases). The CDR3 is 14 residues long. Germline CDR1 and CDR2: SNHLY and FYNNEI. Trimming left V 6 bases short and J 0 bases short, with 11 bases between. CDR3 sequence (DNA): TGTGCCAGCAGCGACAGTTCCTTGAACACTGAAGCTTTCTTT. It is translated as CASSDSSLNTEAFF.

This clone appeared a few times. The rearrangement joins TRBV11-3 to TRBJ2-3; D might be TRBD1 (6 bases). The CDR3 runs to 14 residues. V lost 2 bases and J lost 1, with 7 bases in between. Germline lookup yields CDR1 SGHNT and CDR2 YENEEA. The CDR3 region has the DNA TGTGCCAGCAGCTTAAGACAGGGCACAGATACGCAGTATTTT. This encodes CASSLRQGTDTQYF.

The chain is built from TRBV5-1 and TRBJ1-2, with unresolved D. Germline loops: CDR1 SGHRS, CDR2 YFSETQ. This CDR3 comprises 14 residues. The V end was cut by 4 bases, the J end by 2 bases, with 12 bases between. The CDR3 nucleotides read TGCGCCAGCAGCCGAGCCCACGAAAACTATGGCTACACCTTC. Protein: CASSRAHENYGYTF.

The chain has TRBV5-5 and TRBJ2-7; D unclear. Germline CDR1 is SGHKS and CDR2 is YYEKEE (reference sequence). CDR3 length: 13 residues. Trimming took 7 bases from V and 6 from J, leaving 17 bases between them. CDR3 protein: CASHPQNYPEQYF. CDR3 nucleotide sequence: TGTGCCAGCCACCCCCAGAATTATCCCGAGCAGTACTTC.

The rearrangement links TRBV5-6 to TRBJ1-1; D not certain. V was shortened by 2 bases and J by 10 bases, with 15 bases between the two germline ends. The CDR3 is made up of 13 amino acids. Germline V gene sequence: CDR1 SGHDT, CDR2 YYEEEE. Written as DNA, the CDR3 is TGTGCCAGCAGCTTCTGGAGAATAACGGTAGCTTTCTTT. It yields the protein CASSFWRITVAFF.

The V and J genes are TRBV11-2 and TRBJ1-3, with 12 bases identical to TRBD1. There are 15 residues in the CDR3. Germline-derived CDR1 and CDR2 are SGHAT and FQNNGV. With V trimmed by 1 base and J by 9 bases, 4 bases remained unmatched. CDR3 nucleotides: TGTGCCAGCAGCTTAGCCGGGACAGGGGGCTTCACCATATATTTT. Amino acids: CASSLAGTGGFTIYF.

The genes are TRBV5-1 and TRBJ2-5; no firm D call. This CDR3 spans 15 amino acids. Deletions cut 3 bases from V and 2 bases from J, with 14 bases between. The germline V gene encodes CDR1 SGHRS and CDR2 YFSETQ. The CDR3 sequence: CASSSGGSPQETQYF. CDR3 bases: TGCGCCAGCAGCTCCGGCGGTTCGCCTCAAGAGACCCAGTACTTC. The full variable domain, completed using reference TRBV5-1 and TRBJ2-5, is KAGVTQTPRYLIKTRGQQVTLSCSPISGHRSVSWYQQTPGQGLQFLFEYFSETQRNKGNFPGRFSGRQFSNSRSEMNVSTLELGDSALYLCASSSGGSPQETQYFGPGTRLLVL.

This chain connects TRBV6-5 to TRBJ2-2; perhaps TRBD1 as D (6 bases). Germline-derived CDR1 and CDR2 are MNHEY and SVGAGI. The CDR3 is 15 amino acids. Trimming cost V 2 bases and J 0 bases, with 7 bases left between them. For the CDR3, the DNA is TGTGCCAGCAGTTACGACAGGTCGAACACCGGGGAGCTGTTTTTT. This codes for CASSYDRSNTGELFF.

V gene TRBV5-4 combines with J gene TRBJ1-2; D might be TRBD1 (6 bases). The CDR3 contains 14 residues. Trimming took off 4 bases at V and 8 bases at J, with 18 bases between the two ends. The germline CDR1 and CDR2 sequences are SGHNT and YYREEE (reference sequence). The CDR3 sequence: CASSRGGQERGYTF. In DNA, the CDR3 is TGTGCCAGCAGCCGGGGGGGGCAGGAAAGAGGCTACACCTTC.

This rearrangement joins TRBV19 to TRBJ2-1, with 7 bases fitting TRBD2. There are 14 residues in the CDR3. Germline V CDR1 and CDR2: LNHDA, SQIVND (reference sequence). V was pared by 5 bases and J by 5 bases, with 6 bases of the junction left unmatched. Here the CDR3 reads CASSSGRNHNEQFF. For the CDR3, the DNA is TGTGCCAGTAGTTCCGGGAGGAACCACAATGAGCAGTTCTTC.

V and J are TRBV5-8 and TRBJ1-2, with 10 nucleotides matching TRBD1. The CDR3 length is 18 residues. Looked up from germline, CDR1 is SGHTS and CDR2 is YDEGEE. V was pared by 5 bases and J by 0 bases, with 13 bases of the junction left unmatched. CDR3 nucleotide sequence: TGTGCCAGCAGTTGGCGTCCGGGACAGGGGCGGACTAACTATGGCTACACCTTC. It translates to CASSWRPGQGRTNYGYTF. Drawing the rest from reference TRBV5-8 and TRBJ1-2, the complete variable domain is EAGVTQSPTHLIKTRGQQATLRCSPISGHTSVYWYQQALGLGLQFLLWYDEGEERNRGNFPPRFSGRQFPNYSSELNVNALELEDSALYLCASSWRPGQGRTNYGYTFGSGTRLTVV.

The chain uses TRBV11-2 and TRBJ2-7, with a tentative D call TRBD2 (6 bases). V was shortened by 5 bases and J by 3 bases, with 20 bases between the two germline ends. Germline values: CDR1 SGHAT, CDR2 FQNNGV. The CDR3 extends over 16 amino acids. The chain's CDR3 is CASSPLARRGDYEQYF. As DNA, the CDR3 is TGTGCCAGCAGCCCACTAGCTCGGCGTGGTGACTACGAGCAGTACTTC.

This clone was observed once. This chain links TRBV10-1 with TRBJ1-1, with D maybe TRBD1 (6 bases). The CDR3 is made up of 15 amino acids. V was clipped by 3 bases and J by 2 bases, with 13 bases between them. Germline CDR1 WNHNN, CDR2 SYGVQD (reference sequence). This chain's CDR3 is CASSEFQGRNTEAFF. DNA for the CDR3: TGCGCCAGCAGTGAATTCCAGGGGCGAAACACTGAAGCTTTCTTT.

The chain combines TRBV30 with TRBJ1-2; 7 nucleotides match TRBD1. Per germline, CDR1 GTSNPN and CDR2 SVGIG (reference sequence). The V gene end was trimmed by 5 bases and the J gene end by 0 bases; junction bases not matched to a gene: 12. The CDR3 covers 16 residues. CDR3 loop: CAWVQGQALPNYGYTF. CDR3 coding DNA: TGTGCCTGGGTTCAAGGACAGGCACTACCTAACTATGGCTACACCTTC.

The chain couples TRBV19 to TRBJ1-5; no definite D call. From germline, CDR1 is LNHDA and CDR2 SQIVND (reference sequence). The CDR3 length is 14 residues. Between the trimmed V and J ends, which lost 5 bases and 0 bases, there was a span of 8 bases. CDR3 nucleotides: TGTGCCAGTAGTCCAACTTATAGCAATCAGCCCCAGCATTTT. Protein product: CASSPTYSNQPQHF.

The chain couples TRBV5-1 to TRBJ1-6; 7 bases match TRBD1. The germline CDR1 and CDR2 sequences are SGHRS and YFSETQ. Trimming at V came to 4 bases and at J to 7 bases, leaving 8 bases not matched to a gene. The CDR3 extends over 15 amino acids. CDR3: CASSQTGVYNSPLHF. Here the CDR3 DNA reads TGCGCCAGCAGCCAAACAGGGGTTTACAATTCACCCCTCCACTTT.